Listed here are 17 T cell receptor beta chains from one sample, sequenced in a study of shared clonotypes between healthy human individuals. Produced via immunoSEQ multiplex PCR; TCRdb's table is partial and in-frame only. The sample has about 480,000 clones; around 79% are singletons. Material for sequencing was PBMCs. Every receptor here comes from a woman aged 40-49 years in good health. Some clones in this sample may be carry-over from other donors' samples.

This clone has more than one count but fewer than ten. In the same sample, other DNA sequences code for this CDR3. The chain joins TRBV28 to TRBJ2-7, with D unclear. This CDR3 comprises 11 residues. In germline, CDR1 is MDHEN, CDR2 SYDVKM. Trimming took 4 bases from V and 4 from J, leaving 5 bases between them. CDR3 amino acids: CASSSPYEQYF. The CDR3, as DNA: TGTGCCAGCAGTTCCCCGTACGAGCAGTACTTC.

CDR3 bases: TGCGCCAGCAGGACCGGGACCAGTGGGGAAAAACTGTTTTTT. Protein product: CASRTGTSGEKLFF. The V gene is TRBV10-2, the J gene TRBJ1-4; D is perhaps TRBD1 (5 bases). Germline CDR1 reads WSHSY; CDR2 reads SAAADI. The CDR3 totals 14 residues. Trimming pared 6 bases from V and 8 bases from J, leaving 16 bases between.

In regard to this clone: This may be a read error: a much more frequent sequence differs by one nucleotide. The CDR3, as DNA: TGTGCCAGCAGGAGACAGGGGAACACCGGGGAGCTGTTTTTT. Translated: CASRRQGNTGELFF. The chain joins TRBV28 to TRBJ2-2, with 7 bases fitting TRBD1. With V trimmed by 6 bases and J by 1 base, 2 bases remained unmatched. Germline CDR1 is MDHEN and CDR2 is SYDVKM. The CDR3 sequence is 14 residues long.

V usage is TRBV7-3 and J usage is TRBJ2-1, with a possible D match to TRBD1 (5 bases). Trimming took 5 bases from V and 0 from J, leaving 14 bases between them. From germline, CDR1 is SGHTA and CDR2 FQGTGA. The CDR3 has 16 amino acids. As DNA, the CDR3 is TGTGCCAGCAGCCTCACAGGATTTGGCTCCTACAATGAGCAGTTCTTC. Encoded protein: CASSLTGFGSYNEQFF.

This clone is a singleton in its sample. The CDR3 reads CASKAPRAMGEQYF. DNA for the CDR3: TGTGCCAGCAAGGCCCCGAGAGCGATGGGCGAGCAGTACTTC. The chain couples TRBV28 to TRBJ2-7; no definite D call. Trimming pared 7 bases from V and 6 bases from J, leaving 19 bases between. Per the germline V gene, CDR1 is MDHEN and CDR2 is SYDVKM. The CDR3 runs to 14 residues.

The chain has TRBV21-1 and TRBJ1-1. TRBV21-1 is assigned pseudogene status. This CDR3 is 16 amino acids long. The DNA of the CDR3 is TGTGCCAGCAGCAACCTCAGGGTAGGAGGGAACACTGAAGCTTTCTTT. This codes for CASSNLRVGGNTEAFF.

The sample holds a few counts of this clone. This sample also contains other DNA sequences that code for the same CDR3. The J gene is TRBJ2-7, the V gene TRBV2; 7 nucleotides agree with TRBD2. V trimming: 3 bases; J trimming: 2 bases; junction bases outside the gene matches: 4. In germline, CDR1 is SNHLY, CDR2 FYNNEI. The CDR3 sequence is 14 residues long. Here the CDR3 DNA reads TGTGCCAGCAGTGAGGCTAGCGGACCCTACGAGCAGTACTTC. It encodes CASSEASGPYEQYF.

This sequence joins TRBV13 and TRBJ1-2; D ambiguous. The germline CDR1 and CDR2 sequences are PRHDT and FYEKMQ (reference sequence). CDR3 length equals 13 residues. The V and J ends lost 4 bases and 4 bases respectively, with 10 bases between them. The CDR3 nucleotides read TGTGCCAGCAGCTCCAGACATGGCTATGGCTACACCTTC. Protein: CASSSRHGYGYTF.

This chain uses TRBV7-2 with TRBJ2-5; 7 bases map to TRBD1. This CDR3 contains 15 residues. V was pared by 1 base and J by 5 bases, with 7 bases of the junction left unmatched. Germline assignment: CDR1 SGHTA and CDR2 FQGNSA. The DNA of the CDR3 is TGTGCCAGCAGCTTAGAAGCCAGGGGGTATGAGACCCAGTACTTC. This translates into CASSLEARGYETQYF.

The CDR3 loop reads CASSQDPTGWGTDTQYF. The CDR3 coding sequence is TGCGCCAGCAGCCAAGATCCCACAGGGTGGGGCACAGATACGCAGTATTTT. The chain carries TRBV4-3 and TRBJ2-3, with TRBD1 as a possible D gene (6 bases). V lost 0 bases to trimming and J lost 1 base, with 14 bases between them. In germline, CDR1 is LGHNA, CDR2 YSLEER. The CDR3 has 17 residues.

The chain couples TRBV9 to TRBJ2-2; the match to TRBD2 covers 9 bases. V gave up 7 bases and J gave up 5 bases; unmatched junction bases: 9. CDR3 length equals 15 residues. CDR1 and CDR2 from the germline V gene are SGDLS and YYNGEE. The CDR3 coding sequence is TGTGCCAGCTGCGCTAGTAGCGGGAGAACCGGGGAGCTGTTTTTT. It translates to CASCASSGRTGELFF.

The chain carries TRBV10-3 and TRBJ2-7, with 8 bases aligning to TRBD1. Germline V gene sequence: CDR1 ENHRY, CDR2 SYGVKD. Trimming at V came to 2 bases and at J to 1 base, leaving 4 bases not matched to a gene. CDR3 length: 15 residues. Here the CDR3 reads CAISEPGQESYEQYF. CDR3 DNA: TGTGCCATCAGTGAGCCGGGACAGGAGTCCTACGAGCAGTACTTC.

This clone has only a few counts. The chain carries TRBV30 and TRBJ1-4; D unresolved. The CDR3 consists of 12 residues. Germline CDR1 reads GTSNPN; CDR2 reads SVGIG (reference sequence). The V gene lost 2 bases and the J gene lost 5 bases, with 6 bases spanning the gap. The CDR3 loop reads CAWSLGNEKLFF. CDR3 DNA sequence: TGTGCCTGGAGTTTGGGAAATGAAAAACTGTTTTTT.

The chain uses TRBV15 and TRBJ2-1; 8 nucleotides agree with TRBD2. Losses at the gene ends were 2 bases for V and 4 bases for J; bases not matched to a gene: 10. The CDR3 spans 17 residues. The germline CDR1 and CDR2 sequences are LNHNV and YYDKDF (reference sequence). The CDR3: CATSRRRTGGYYNEQFF. CDR3 nucleotide sequence: TGTGCCACCAGCAGACGGAGGACGGGAGGGTATTACAATGAGCAGTTCTTC.

The rearrangement links TRBV29-1 to TRBJ2-7, with 10 bases identical to TRBD2. The germline V gene has CDR1 SQVTM and CDR2 ANQGSEA. The CDR3 is 14 amino acids. The junction had 10 bases not matched to a gene; V was cut back by 5 bases and J by 6 bases. The CDR3 spells CSVSGLAVGGEQYF. The DNA of the CDR3 is TGCAGCGTTTCTGGACTAGCGGTGGGGGGCGAGCAGTACTTC.

The chain uses TRBV15 and TRBJ1-1, with 7 nucleotides matching TRBD1. V trimming: 0 bases; J trimming: 10 bases; junction bases outside the gene matches: 8. The CDR3 is 14 amino acids. CDR1 is LNHNV, CDR2 YYDKDF, per germline (reference sequence). The CDR3, as DNA: TGTGCCACCAGCAGAGATCGACAGGGCGGGGCAGCTTTCTTT. It encodes CATSRDRQGGAAFF.

The chain links TRBV7-2 to TRBJ2-7; tentatively, D is TRBD1 or TRBD2 (6 bases each). CDR3 length equals 16 residues. V was pared by 5 bases and J by 4 bases, with 21 bases between. Germline loops: CDR1 SGHTA, CDR2 FQGNSA. DNA of the CDR3: TGTGCCAGCAGCCCACATCATTCGGGGGCGTCGTACGAGCAGTACTTC. This gives the protein CASSPHHSGASYEQYF.